The 14 T cell receptor beta chains below were found in one sample sequenced in a study of blood T cell repertoires in COVID-19. Profiling relied on immunoSEQ multiplex PCR, and the TCRdb table lists in-frame clones only, not all of them. The table includes some 120,000 clones, about 86% detected once. Sequenced material: peripheral blood. Receptors originate from a woman aged 45 to 65 with acute or convalescent COVID-19.

V is TRBV7-2 and J is TRBJ2-2, with 9 bases aligning to TRBD1. The CDR3 covers 15 residues. V gave up 4 bases and J gave up 0 bases; unmatched junction bases: 0. Germline CDR1 reads SGHTA; CDR2 reads FQGNSA. The CDR3 region is CASSWTGANTGELFF. For the CDR3, the DNA is TGTGCCAGCAGCTGGACAGGGGCGAACACCGGGGAGCTGTTTTTT.

J is TRBJ2-7 and V is TRBV29-1; D remains ambiguous. CDR1 and CDR2 from the germline V gene are SQVTM and ANQGSEA. The CDR3 contains 12 residues. The ends were cut back, 4 bases at V and 1 base at J, with 8 bases in the middle. The DNA of the CDR3 is TGCAGCGTTGTGGGCAGTTCCTACGAGCAGTACTTC. Translating it yields CSVVGSSYEQYF.

The chain carries TRBV7-2 and TRBJ2-5; 14 bases align to TRBD2. This CDR3 is 15 amino acids long. The J segment lost 2 bases and the V segment lost 5 bases, leaving 1 base of the junction unmatched. The germline gives CDR1 SGHTA, CDR2 FQGNSA. The CDR3 loop is CASSRTSGGQETQYF. CDR3 coding DNA: TGTGCCAGCAGCCGGACTAGCGGGGGGCAAGAGACCCAGTACTTC.

This chain links TRBV19 with TRBJ1-1; tentative D call: TRBD1 (6 bases). The germline V and J ends were trimmed by 8 bases and 0 bases, with 13 bases remaining between them. This CDR3 contains 14 residues. The germline V gene has CDR1 LNHDA and CDR2 SQIVND (reference sequence). The CDR3 reads CASGADRLNTEAFF. The CDR3 DNA reads as TGTGCCAGTGGGGCCGACAGGTTGAACACTGAAGCTTTCTTT. The complete variable domain, with remaining parts taken from reference TRBV19 and TRBJ1-1, reads DGGITQSPKYLFRKEGQNVTLSCEQNLNHDAMYWYRQDPGQGLRLIYYSQIVNDFQKGDIAEGYSVSREKKESFPLTVTSAQKNPTAFYLCASGADRLNTEAFFGQGTRLTVV.

This chain uses TRBV18 with TRBJ1-2, with a weak D call TRBD1 (5 bases). Deletions cut 4 bases from V and 4 bases from J, with 13 bases between. This CDR3 has 14 amino acids. The germline V gene encodes CDR1 KGHSH and CDR2 LQKENI. The CDR3 sequence is CASSQRSGSYGYTF. The CDR3 DNA is TGTGCCAGCTCACAAAGATCAGGGTCCTATGGCTACACCTTC.

The chain is built from TRBV19 and TRBJ2-1; D perhaps matches TRBD1 (6 bases). V dropped 6 bases and J dropped 4 bases, with 7 bases sitting between them. The CDR3 runs 12 residues. Germline CDR1 and CDR2: LNHDA and SQIVND (reference sequence). The CDR3 coding sequence is TGTGCCAGTAGACAGGGTTACAATGAGCAGTTCTTC. Translating it yields CASRQGYNEQFF.

The chain combines TRBV7-3 with TRBJ1-1; D may be TRBD1 (5 bases). V shed 1 base and J shed 5 bases, with 8 bases lying between them. This CDR3 comprises 13 residues. The germline CDR1 and CDR2 sequences are SGHTA and FQGTGA. The CDR3, as DNA: TGTGCCAGCAGCTTAAGGGGGAGGACTGAAGCTTTCTTT. This gives the protein CASSLRGRTEAFF.

This sequence joins TRBV18 and TRBJ1-1; 8 nucleotides line up with TRBD1. In germline, CDR1 is KGHSH, CDR2 LQKENI. V shed 3 bases, J shed 5 bases, and the junction held 5 bases outside the gene matches. The CDR3 extends over 14 amino acids. CDR3 in amino acids: CASSPGQGGTEAFF. The CDR3 DNA follows: TGTGCCAGCTCACCCGGACAGGGTGGGACTGAAGCTTTCTTT. Based on the CDR3 plus reference TRBV18 and TRBJ1-1, the full variable domain is NAGVMQNPRHLVRRRGQEARLRCSPMKGHSHVYWYRQLPEEGLKFMVYLQKENIIDESGMPKERFSAEFPKEGPSILRIQQVVRGDSAAYFCASSPGQGGTEAFFGQGTRLTVV.

This clone occurred once. The gene calls are TRBV6-4 and TRBJ1-2; D is unclear. The CDR3 sequence is 12 residues long. Trimming left V 4 bases short and J 4 bases short, with 7 bases between. From germline, CDR1 is MRHNA and CDR2 SNTAGT. The CDR3 nucleotides are TGTGCCAGCAGTGCGGAGGGCTATGGCTACACCTTC. Amino acid sequence: CASSAEGYGYTF.

This clone was detected only once. V and J are TRBV5-1 and TRBJ2-7, with 10 positions matching TRBD1. The CDR3 spans 14 residues. Trimming at V came to 1 base and at J to 6 bases, leaving 4 bases not matched to a gene. The germline V gene has CDR1 SGHRS and CDR2 YFSETQ. This CDR3 is CASSLRDRGVEQYF. CDR3 DNA sequence: TGCGCCAGCAGCTTGAGGGACAGGGGTGTCGAGCAGTACTTC.

The CDR3 region is CAIKTGISTDTQYF. The CDR3, as DNA: TGTGCCATCAAGACGGGGATAAGCACAGATACGCAGTATTTT. The chain combines TRBV10-3 with TRBJ2-3; D is perhaps TRBD2 (5 bases). CDR3 size: 14 residues. Trimming cost V 7 bases and J 0 bases, with 11 bases left between them. Germline-derived CDR1 and CDR2 are ENHRY and SYGVKD.

CDR3 region: CASSYGTGGQPQHF. CDR3 coding DNA: TGTGCCAGCAGTTACGGGACAGGTGGGCAGCCCCAGCATTTT. The chain couples TRBV6-2 or TRBV6-3 to TRBJ1-5, with 8 bases matching TRBD1. The CDR3 is 14 residues long. V dropped 2 bases and J dropped 7; count of bases not matched to a gene: 4. Germline V gives CDR1 MNHEY, CDR2 SVGEGT.

This chain uses TRBV11-3 with TRBJ2-5; 9 bases map to TRBD1. Trimming cost V 5 bases and J 7 bases; bases outside gene matches: 14. Germline CDR1 reads SGHNT; CDR2 reads YENEEA. This CDR3 has 16 residues. CDR3 residues: CASSGGQGLIFGTQYF. The CDR3 DNA follows: TGTGCCAGCAGCGGTGGACAGGGGTTGATTTTTGGGACCCAGTACTTC.

V and J are TRBV6-5 and TRBJ1-3; D call uncertain. The V end lost 6 bases, the J end lost 0 bases, and 6 bases lay between the germline ends. The CDR3 loop spans 13 amino acids. From germline, CDR1 is MNHEY and CDR2 SVGAGI. The CDR3: CASRYFSGNTIYF. The CDR3 DNA follows: TGTGCCAGCAGGTATTTCTCTGGAAACACCATATATTTT.